This record concerns one TCR beta chain sequence. The data were taken from a study of technical replicates of blood from several donors. Sequenced by immunoSEQ multiplex PCR; TCRdb stores in-frame clones only, minus some. Here the sample spans 80,000 to 100,000 clones, around 90% being singletons. Germline V gene lookup returns CDR1 SGDLS and CDR2 YYNGEE. This CDR3 has 14 residues. V lost 4 bases, J lost 6 bases, and 16 bases lay in between. Sequenced: T cells isolated from PBMCs. The chain uses TRBV9 and TRBJ1-2; TRBD1 is a possible D gene (6 bases). This receptor was identified in a human donor in good health. The CDR3 protein is CASSPRTVEDGYTF. The CDR3, as DNA: TGTGCCAGCAGCCCCCGGACAGTAGAGGATGGCTACACCTTC.